What follows are 31 T cell receptor beta chains derived from one specimen sequenced in a study of T cells after yellow fever vaccination. One entry per CDR3 protein, called by TCRdb with MiXCR from the 5' RACE reads. The sample lists hundreds of thousands of distinct CDR3 sequences; 3.6% were seen once. Sequences were derived from PBMCs, sampled on the day of the yellow fever booster vaccination. These receptors were taken from a young man who received the YFV17D yellow fever vaccine.

Ten or more counts support this clonotype. The chain carries TRBV11-2 and TRBJ1-2; perhaps TRBD1 as D (5 bases). The CDR3 runs 16 residues. Germline V gene data show CDR1 as SGHAT and CDR2 as FQNNGV. The ends were cut back, 4 bases at V and 4 bases at J, with 19 bases in the middle. DNA of the CDR3: TGTGCCAGCAGCTCACGTCGGGACGGATTGGGCTATGGCTACACCTTC. It is translated as CASSSRRDGLGYGYTF. Looking up the rest from reference TRBV11-2 and TRBJ1-2 gives the full variable domain: EAGVAQSPRYKIIEKRQSVAFWCNPISGHATLYWYQQILGQGPKLLIQFQNNGVVDDSQLPKDRFSAERLKGVDSTLKIQPAKLEDSAVYLCASSSRRDGLGYGYTFGSGTRLTVV.

CDR3 in DNA: TGTGCCAGCAGTTCCGACAGGGGGGCTGAAAAACTGTTTTTT. As protein: CASSSDRGAEKLFF. V and J are TRBV6-6 and TRBJ1-4; 9 bases are a match to TRBD1. CDR1 and CDR2 from the germline V gene are MNHNY and SVGAGI (reference sequence). The CDR3 loop spans 14 amino acids. Trimming removed 4 bases from V and 7 bases from J; junction bases left unmatched: 4.

This clonotype was recorded many times. Germline and junction disagree at one end, which may indicate a read error. This rearrangement joins TRBV5-1 to TRBJ2-3; D gene uncertain. Germline CDR1 is SGHRS and CDR2 is YFSETQ. The CDR3 has 14 residues. CDR3 sequence (DNA): TGTGCCAGCAGCTTAGACGGCAGCACAGATACGCAGTATTTT. Encoded protein: CASSLDGSTDTQYF.

This clonotype has just a few counts. In nucleotides, the CDR3 is TGTGCCAGCAGTTACTCCGGGCAGGGCCTTGGGCCCCAGCATTTT. Encoded protein: CASSYSGQGLGPQHF. V usage is TRBV6-5 and J usage is TRBJ1-5, with D perhaps TRBD1 (5 bases). Trimming removed 0 bases from V and 9 bases from J, with 15 bases in between. Germline CDR1 MNHEY, CDR2 SVGAGI. The CDR3 is 15 amino acids.

Ten or more counts support this clonotype. V usage is TRBV6-2 or TRBV6-3 and J usage is TRBJ1-2; TRBD1 aligns across 8 bases. This CDR3 spans 14 amino acids. CDR1 and CDR2 from the germline V gene are MNHEY and SVGEGT. J was trimmed by 2 bases and V by 8 bases; bases with no gene match: 7. The CDR3 nucleotides read TGTGCCAGCGGCGGACAGGGTCCGAACTATGGCTACACCTTC. Its protein product is CASGGQGPNYGYTF.

The chain combines TRBV7-3 with TRBJ2-2, with D possibly being TRBD1 (5 bases). CDR1 and CDR2 from the germline V gene are SGHTA and FQGTGA. V lost 0 bases to trimming and J lost 6 bases, with 11 bases between them. This CDR3 is 15 amino acids long. The CDR3 region is CASSLTTGHSGELFF. Written as DNA, the CDR3 is TGTGCCAGCAGCTTAACAACTGGACATTCCGGGGAGCTGTTTTTT. Drawing the rest from reference TRBV7-3 and TRBJ2-2, the complete variable domain is GAGVSQTPSNKVTEKGKYVELRCDPISGHTALYWYRQSLGQGPEFLIYFQGTGAADDSGLPNDRFFAVRPEGSVSTLKIQRTERGDSAVYLCASSLTTGHSGELFFGEGSRLTVL.

The rearrangement uses TRBV12-3 or TRBV12-4 and TRBJ2-3; possible D gene TRBD2, 5 bases. Trimming cost V 2 bases and J 0 bases, with 18 bases left between them. The CDR3 sequence is 18 residues long. The CDR3 region is CASSLISPRRGSTDTQYF. The CDR3 DNA sequence: TGTGCCAGCAGTTTAATCTCCCCCCGCCGAGGGAGCACAGATACGCAGTATTTT.

This clonotype has ten or more counts. The chain joins TRBV28 to TRBJ2-7; D gene ambiguous. CDR1 is MDHEN and CDR2 is SYDVKM in the germline V gene. The CDR3 runs 13 residues. The V and J ends lost 2 bases and 0 bases respectively, with 5 bases between them. CDR3 DNA sequence: TGTGCCAGCAGTTTACGGATCTCCTACGAGCAGTACGTC. Encoded protein: CASSLRISYEQYV.

This clonotype occurred many times. The rearrangement links TRBV4-1 to TRBJ2-7; D perhaps matches TRBD1 (5 bases). The CDR3 is 14 amino acids. The V gene's germline CDR1 is MGHRA and CDR2 YSYEKL. The V end was cut by 1 base, the J end by 5 bases, with 12 bases between. The CDR3 here is CASSQVRQGDEQYF. CDR3 nucleotide sequence: TGCGCCAGCAGCCAAGTTAGGCAGGGCGACGAGCAGTACTTC.

There are a few counts of this clonotype. The V and J genes are TRBV7-6 and TRBJ2-5; possible D gene TRBD1, 6 bases. V lost 3 bases and J 3 bases, leaving 8 bases between the germline ends. Germline loops: CDR1 SGHVS, CDR2 FNYEAQ. The length of the CDR3 is 13 residues. CDR3 region: CASSFGQKETQYF. For the CDR3, the DNA is TGTGCCAGCAGCTTCGGACAGAAAGAGACCCAGTACTTC.

This clonotype was observed at least ten times. The gene calls are TRBV4-3 and TRBJ2-3; D uncertain. This CDR3 has 16 residues. CDR1 is LGHNA, CDR2 YSLEER, per germline. Trimming took 0 bases from V and 0 from J, leaving 10 bases between them. Here the CDR3 DNA reads TGCGCCAGCAGCCAAGAAAGGGCGGTTAGCACAGATACGCAGTATTTT. Amino acids: CASSQERAVSTDTQYF.

This clonotype came up many times. This chain uses TRBV6-5 with TRBJ2-7, with unresolved D. Trimming left V 0 bases short and J 4 bases short, with 10 bases between. CDR3 length: 14 amino acids. Germline-derived CDR1 and CDR2 are MNHEY and SVGAGI. CDR3 in amino acids: CASSYSSSQYEQYF. In DNA form, the CDR3 reads TGTGCCAGCAGTTACTCCTCCAGCCAATACGAGCAGTACTTC.

A few counts support this clonotype. This chain joins TRBV6-2 or TRBV6-3 and TRBJ2-5; 7 bases are a match to TRBD2. The V gene's germline CDR1 is MNHEY and CDR2 SVGEGT. V gave up 0 bases and J gave up 4 bases; unmatched junction bases: 5. The CDR3 is 15 residues long. CDR3 coding DNA: TGTGCCAGCAGTTACTCGATTGGGGGGGGAGAGACCCAGTACTTC. Its protein is CASSYSIGGGETQYF.

This clonotype has a count of ten or more. The V and J genes are TRBV7-3 and TRBJ2-1; D gene ambiguous. The germline V gene has CDR1 SGHTA and CDR2 FQGTGA. The CDR3 is 15 residues long. The V end was cut by 5 bases, the J end by 0 bases, with 11 bases between. CDR3: CASSPSGRSYNEQFF. The CDR3 region has the DNA TGTGCCAGCAGCCCATCGGGTCGCTCCTACAATGAGCAGTTCTTC.

This clonotype came up many times. This chain links TRBV5-1 with TRBJ2-5; D not resolved. This CDR3 comprises 14 residues. CDR1 SGHRS and CDR2 YFSETQ come from the germline V gene. Trimming left V 4 bases short and J 2 bases short, with 12 bases between. The CDR3 loop reads CASSRRGIQETQYF. The CDR3 DNA is TGCGCCAGCAGCCGCCGAGGAATACAAGAGACCCAGTACTTC.

This clonotype was seen many times. The chain uses TRBV10-3 and TRBJ2-2; no firm D call. Per germline, CDR1 ENHRY and CDR2 SYGVKD. This CDR3 is built from 13 residues. V was cut by 3 bases and J by 1 base, with 3 bases left in between. CDR3 sequence (DNA): TGTGCCATCAGTGACGAGAACACCGGGGAGCTGTTTTTT. Encoded protein: CAISDENTGELFF.

This clonotype came up a few times. The V call is TRBV27, the J call TRBJ1-1; 9 bases match TRBD1. This CDR3 comprises 15 residues. V dropped 3 bases and J dropped 3; count of bases not matched to a gene: 5. Germline V gene lookup returns CDR1 MNHEY and CDR2 SMNVEV (reference sequence). CDR3 amino acids: CASSLRQGVHTEAFF. The CDR3 DNA sequence: TGTGCCAGCAGTTTGAGACAGGGGGTTCACACTGAAGCTTTCTTT.

This clonotype occurred many times. The gene calls are TRBV9 and TRBJ1-1; 8 nucleotides line up with TRBD1. Germline CDR1 is SGDLS and CDR2 is YYNGEE. J was trimmed by 6 bases and V by 3 bases; bases with no gene match: 13. The CDR3 has 16 residues. The CDR3 sequence: CASSAPPDRVRSEAFF. CDR3 coding DNA: TGTGCCAGCAGCGCCCCCCCGGACAGGGTGCGATCTGAAGCTTTCTTT.

This clonotype was seen a handful of times. This chain joins TRBV7-3 and TRBJ2-3; D not certain. Germline V gives CDR1 SGHTA, CDR2 FQGTGA. The CDR3 length is 13 residues. Trimming removed 3 bases from V and 2 bases from J, with 6 bases in between. The CDR3 nucleotides read TGTGCCAGCAGCTTCCGTCCCACAGATACGCAGTATTTT. This codes for CASSFRPTDTQYF.

Many counts were recorded for this clonotype. This chain connects TRBV19 to TRBJ1-6, with unresolved D. Per germline, CDR1 LNHDA and CDR2 SQIVND (reference sequence). V lost 10 bases and J lost 8, with 15 bases in between. CDR3 length: 13 residues. The chain's CDR3 is CATRGRSHSPLHF. CDR3 DNA: TGTGCCACTAGAGGACGGTCTCATTCACCCCTCCACTTT. Supplemented by reference TRBV19 and TRBJ1-6, the full variable domain reads DGGITQSPKYLFRKEGQNVTLSCEQNLNHDAMYWYRQDPGQGLRLIYYSQIVNDFQKGDIAEGYSVSREKKESFPLTVTSAQKNPTAFYLCATRGRSHSPLHFGNGTRLTVT.

This clonotype showed up many times. The chain combines TRBV2 with TRBJ1-2; no reliable D call. V was trimmed by 9 bases and J by 4 bases, leaving 9 bases between them. Germline CDR1 reads SNHLY; CDR2 reads FYNNEI. This CDR3 comprises 11 residues. The CDR3, as DNA: TGTGCCAGTCTCAGGATCTATGGCTACACCTTC. Residues: CASLRIYGYTF.

This clonotype was detected ten times or more. This rearrangement joins TRBV5-1 to TRBJ2-1, with 7 positions matching TRBD2. The CDR3 has 15 residues. Germline V gene data show CDR1 as SGHRS and CDR2 as YFSETQ. Germline trimming cut 0 bases from V and 6 bases from J; bases unmatched to any gene: 6. CDR3: CASSLALRGTNEQFF. CDR3 DNA: TGCGCCAGCAGCTTGGCCTTGCGGGGGACCAATGAGCAGTTCTTC.

This clonotype was counted a few times. The V call is TRBV7-2, the J call TRBJ1-6; TRBD1 is a possible D gene (5 bases). The CDR3 sequence is 16 residues long. The ends were cut back, 1 base at V and 9 bases at J, with 16 bases in the middle. From germline, CDR1 is SGHTA and CDR2 FQGNSA. CDR3 residues: CASSLGGLVTGSPLHF. CDR3 nucleotide sequence: TGTGCCAGCAGCTTAGGGGGCCTAGTTACAGGTTCACCCCTCCACTTT.

This clonotype was seen repeatedly, ten times or more. V usage is TRBV7-9 and J usage is TRBJ1-3; 11 nucleotides align to TRBD1. Germline V CDR1 and CDR2: SEHNR, FQNEAQ (reference sequence). The junction had 9 bases not matched to a gene; V was cut back by 11 bases and J by 0 bases. The CDR3 sequence is 16 residues long. The CDR3 here is CASRTGTGGSGNTIYF. CDR3 sequence (DNA): TGTGCCTCACGCACGGGGACAGGGGGCTCTGGAAACACCATATATTTT.

The chain carries TRBV7-9 and TRBJ1-2, with 7 bases matching TRBD1. J was trimmed by 4 bases and V by 5 bases; bases with no gene match: 7. The CDR3 is made up of 14 amino acids. The germline gives CDR1 SEHNR, CDR2 FQNEAQ (reference sequence). DNA of the CDR3: TGTGCCAGCAGCCCACTGACAGGGAGCTATGGCTACACCTTC. Amino acids: CASSPLTGSYGYTF.

This clonotype was seen only a few times. The chain couples TRBV4-1 to TRBJ1-3, with D tentatively TRBD1 (5 bases). The CDR3 is 18 residues long. The germline V gene has CDR1 MGHRA and CDR2 YSYEKL. Trimming stripped 2 bases from V and 10 bases from J, with 27 bases between. The CDR3 coding sequence is TGCGCCAGCAGCCAAATATGGGTTAATCCGGGCCCGGAGGGGACCATATATTTT. Protein sequence: CASSQIWVNPGPEGTIYF.

About this clonotype itself: A junction end diverges from the germline sequence, so it may reflect a read error. This chain uses TRBV4-3 with TRBJ1-6; D is perhaps TRBD1 (6 bases). Germline V lookup: CDR1 LGHNA, CDR2 YSLEER. The CDR3 is 18 residues long. The DNA of the CDR3 is TGCGCCAGCAGCCAAGGGCCAGGGACAAGCTCCTATAATGCACCCCTCCACTTT. Its protein is CASSQGPGTSSYNAPLHF.

CDR3 DNA sequence: TGTGCCAGCAGCCAAGGAGAGACTCGTACGCAGTATTTT. Translating it yields CASSQGETRTQYF. The V and J genes are TRBV3-1 and TRBJ2-3; D unresolved. V was pared by 1 base and J by 8 bases, with 10 bases between. CDR1 is LGHDT and CDR2 is YNNKEL in the germline V gene (reference sequence). This CDR3 comprises 13 residues.

This clonotype was picked up a small number of times. This rearrangement joins TRBV5-1 to TRBJ1-4; 11 nucleotides agree with TRBD1. Germline values: CDR1 SGHRS, CDR2 YFSETQ. There are 15 residues in the CDR3. V shed 4 bases and J 7 bases; nucleotides not matched to a gene: 6. The CDR3: CASSDRTGGGEKLFF. The CDR3 nucleotides are TGCGCCAGCAGCGATCGGACAGGGGGCGGTGAAAAACTGTTTTTT.

In this sample, this clonotype turned up many times. The CDR3 DNA sequence: TGTGCCAGCAGCCCCCAGGGGGACAGTCTAGCCAAAAACATTCAGTACTTC. Residues: CASSPQGDSLAKNIQYF. This sequence joins TRBV7-2 and TRBJ2-4; TRBD1 matches at 7 bases. Trimming removed 5 bases from V and 0 bases from J; junction bases left unmatched: 10. The CDR3 extends over 17 amino acids. Germline assignment: CDR1 SGHTA and CDR2 FQGNSA.

The rearrangement uses TRBV12-3 or TRBV12-4 and TRBJ1-6, with TRBD1 identical over 7 bases. Trimming took 5 bases from V and 7 from J; bases not matched to a gene: 11. The CDR3 spans 16 residues. For the CDR3, the DNA is TGTGCCAGCAGTCAAGGGGCGGCAGGGGGAAATTCACCCCTCCACTTT. Amino acid sequence: CASSQGAAGGNSPLHF.